The next 10 T cell receptor beta chains were all read from a single sample in a study of blood T cells in healthy people across ages. It was with a sample-barcoded 5' primer and a J-beta primer mix that a second PCR of roughly 7 to 11 cycles was run. TCRdb redid the calling of the 5' RACE reads with MiXCR, one entry per CDR3 protein. The repertoire includes some 1,800,000 distinct CDR3 sequences, 35% to 50% of them detected once, and under 25% sits in the top ten. Material: blood. These receptor sequences come from a human donor in good health.

This clonotype was seen only a few times. CDR3 sequence: CASSSRQGRSYEQYF. The CDR3 region has the DNA TGCGCCAGCAGCTCCCGACAGGGTAGGTCCTACGAGCAGTACTTC. V is TRBV5-1 and J is TRBJ2-7; 7 positions match TRBD1. The J segment lost 1 base and the V segment lost 3 bases, leaving 7 bases of the junction unmatched. Germline V gene data show CDR1 as SGHRS and CDR2 as YFSETQ. This CDR3 region has 15 residues.

The chain joins TRBV27 to TRBJ2-4; the match to TRBD1 covers 7 bases. Matching the DNA end better, TRBJ2-7 makes the J call doubtful. The length of the CDR3 is 14 residues. CDR1 is MNHEY and CDR2 is SMNVEV in the germline V gene (reference sequence). Written as DNA, the CDR3 is TGTGCCAGCAGTTTCTCGGGACAGTACTACGAGCAGTACTTC. Translation: CASSFSGQYYEQYF.

The V gene is TRBV12-3 or TRBV12-4, the J gene TRBJ1-1; 7 bases fit TRBD1. CDR3 length: 15 amino acids. After removal of 5 bases from V and 1 base from J, the junction contained 7 bases not matched to a gene. The CDR3 here is CASSPYRTGNTEAFF. The CDR3 DNA follows: TGTGCCAGCAGTCCCTACCGGACAGGGAACACTGAAGCTTTCTTT.

The gene calls are TRBV10-3 and TRBJ2-5; 13 nucleotides align to TRBD2. Germline V CDR1 and CDR2: ENHRY, SYGVKD. The V segment lost 10 bases and the J segment 1 base; nucleotides outside the gene matches: 3. The CDR3 spans 14 residues. The CDR3 region is CATGLAGAQETQYF. The CDR3 DNA reads as TGTGCCACCGGACTAGCGGGGGCCCAAGAGACCCAGTACTTC.

In its sample, this clonotype was seen a few times. The chain uses TRBV20-1 and TRBJ2-3; no reliable D call. This CDR3 spans 10 amino acids. CDR1 DFQATT and CDR2 SNEGSKA come from the germline V gene (reference sequence). The V and J ends lost 7 bases and 8 bases respectively, with 10 bases between them. The CDR3 nucleotides read TGCAGTGTTGGTAGGGTTACGCAGTATTTT. This encodes CSVGRVTQYF.

There are many counts of this clonotype. The genes are TRBV12-3 or TRBV12-4 and TRBJ1-6; D is undetermined. With 6 bases removed from V and 7 bases from J, the gap between germline ends came to 7 bases. There are 12 residues in the CDR3. CDR3 amino acids: CASSLLNSPLHF. CDR3 bases: TGTGCCAGCAGCTTGTTGAATTCACCCCTCCACTTT.

This clonotype showed up just a few times. The rearrangement links TRBV29-1 to TRBJ2-7; D ambiguous. V was pared by 4 bases and J by 1 base, with 11 bases between. Germline CDR1 and CDR2: SQVTM and ANQGSEA. The CDR3 spans 13 residues. The CDR3 sequence is CSVGGGTSYEQYF. The CDR3 DNA reads TGCAGCGTTGGAGGCGGCACTTCCTACGAGCAGTACTTC.

The chain is built from TRBV12-3 or TRBV12-4 and TRBJ2-3, with 7 bases identical to TRBD2. With V trimmed by 0 bases and J by 3 bases, 6 bases remained unmatched. The length of the CDR3 is 16 residues. The DNA of the CDR3 is TGTGCCAGCAGTTTAGCTGGGGTCGGGGGGACAGATACGCAGTATTTT. Translation: CASSLAGVGGTDTQYF.

This clonotype has only a few counts. This CDR3 is CASSRIQGGEQYF. CDR3 DNA sequence: TGTGCCAGCAGTCGAATCCAGGGTGGGGAGCAGTACTTC. The chain uses TRBV2 and TRBJ2-7, with D possibly TRBD1 on 5 matching bases. CDR3 size: 13 residues. Between the trimmed V and J ends, which lost 5 bases and 7 bases, there was a span of 15 bases. Per germline, CDR1 SNHLY and CDR2 FYNNEI.

This clonotype was detected only a few times. The genes are TRBV6-2 or TRBV6-3 and TRBJ1-1; no clear D. Trimming shortened V by 2 bases and J by 8 bases, and 6 bases separated the two germline ends. Germline V lookup: CDR1 MNHEY, CDR2 SVGEGT. This CDR3 has 11 amino acids. CDR3 nucleotide sequence: TGTGCCAGCAGTTACCGCAGAGAAGCTTTCTTT. Translating gives CASSYRREAFF.